The 18 T cell receptor beta chains below all came from one sample that was sequenced in a study. TCRdb re-called the RT-PCR reads through MiXCR, storing one row per CDR3 protein. The repertoire consists of 650,000 to 800,000 distinct CDR3 sequences, with 14% occurring once and the leading ten covering 3% to 4.5%. Specimen: memory CD4+ T cells from blood. The receptors come from a female donor in good health, serving as a healthy control.

This clonotype was seen a handful of times. This rearrangement joins TRBV20-1 to TRBJ1-5; no clear D. In germline, CDR1 is DFQATT, CDR2 SNEGSKA (reference sequence). This CDR3 is 15 amino acids long. V lost 4 bases and J 0 bases, leaving 13 bases between the germline ends. CDR3 sequence (DNA): TGCAGTGCTATCTTTGACACTAATAGCAATCAGCCCCAGCATTTT. Its protein is CSAIFDTNSNQPQHF.

The chain links TRBV3-1 to TRBJ2-1, with 11 bases that match TRBD2. The V and J ends lost 5 bases and 2 bases, in that order; junction bases with no gene match: 5. The CDR3 is made up of 16 amino acids. CDR1 and CDR2 from the germline V gene are LGHDT and YNNKEL (reference sequence). The CDR3 DNA is TGTGCCAGCAGCTCGCAACTAGCGGGGGCCTACAATGAGCAGTTCTTC. As protein: CASSSQLAGAYNEQFF.

This chain links TRBV6-1 with TRBJ1-5; a weak D match, TRBD1 (5 bases). CDR1 is MNHNS, CDR2 SASEGT, per germline. V lost 6 bases and J lost 7, with 10 bases in between. The CDR3 is 12 residues long. The DNA of the CDR3 is TGTGCCAGCAGCCAGGACATGCAGCCCCAGCATTTT. This encodes CASSQDMQPQHF.

This clonotype was counted at least ten times. This chain links TRBV10-3 with TRBJ2-1; 7 bases are a match to TRBD2. Germline CDR1 ENHRY, CDR2 SYGVKD. V gave up 3 bases and J gave up 9 bases; unmatched junction bases: 14. The CDR3 has 16 amino acids. The DNA of the CDR3 is TGTGCCATCAGTGAACGGGGCGGGAGTGTATTTGGTGAGCAGTTCTTC. It yields the protein CAISERGGSVFGEQFF.

This clonotype was seen only a few times. V is TRBV15 and J is TRBJ1-1; the D is unclear. This CDR3 comprises 15 residues. The V gene's germline CDR1 is LNHNV and CDR2 YYDKDF (reference sequence). Trimming took 2 bases from V and 0 from J, leaving 10 bases between them. The CDR3 reads CATSRRTYMNTEAFF. CDR3 nucleotide sequence: TGTGCCACCAGCAGACGGACGTATATGAACACTGAAGCTTTCTTT.

This clonotype was counted only a few times. This rearrangement joins TRBV6-2 or TRBV6-3 to TRBJ1-4; TRBD1 might be the D (5 bases). V was clipped by 6 bases and J by 8 bases, with 13 bases between them. This CDR3 region has 13 residues. Per germline, CDR1 MNHEY and CDR2 SVGEGT. The CDR3 nucleotides read TGTGCCAGCAGGTCGACAGTCGTGGAAAAACTGTTTTTT. Protein sequence: CASRSTVVEKLFF.

This clonotype has at least ten counts. CDR3 nucleotide sequence: TGTGCCAGCAGTTTGAACAGCTACTCTGGAAACACCATATATTTT. The encoded protein is CASSLNSYSGNTIYF. This chain links TRBV12-3 or TRBV12-4 with TRBJ1-3; D is ambiguous. This CDR3 spans 15 amino acids. The V and J ends lost 3 bases and 0 bases respectively, with 9 bases between them.

The chain links TRBV7-8 to TRBJ2-7, with 7 bases identical to TRBD2. Looked up from germline, CDR1 is SGHVS and CDR2 is FQNEAQ. Losses at the gene ends were 1 base for V and 2 bases for J; bases not matched to a gene: 2. This CDR3 spans 14 amino acids. This CDR3 reads CASSLERGPYEQYF. As DNA, the CDR3 is TGTGCCAGCAGCTTAGAGCGGGGCCCCTACGAGCAGTACTTC.

The V and J genes are TRBV10-3 and TRBJ2-3; no reliable D call. V was clipped by 4 bases and J by 2 bases, with 7 bases between them. Germline values: CDR1 ENHRY, CDR2 SYGVKD. This CDR3 spans 13 amino acids. CDR3 sequence: CAISVELTDTQYF. The CDR3 DNA sequence: TGTGCCATCAGTGTAGAGCTCACAGATACGCAGTATTTT.

The table lists this clonotype with many counts. The V and J genes are TRBV4-2 and TRBJ2-7; possibly TRBD2 for D (5 bases). With 0 bases removed from V and 2 bases from J, the gap between germline ends came to 17 bases. Germline V gene data show CDR1 as LGHNA and CDR2 as YNFKEQ. The CDR3 covers 17 residues. This CDR3 reads CASSQEEGRPGAYEQYF. CDR3 bases: TGTGCCAGCAGCCAAGAAGAGGGCAGGCCCGGGGCCTACGAGCAGTACTTC.

This clonotype was observed many times. V gene TRBV29-1 combines with J gene TRBJ1-2; D perhaps matches TRBD1 (5 bases). The CDR3 is 11 amino acids. V was shortened by 5 bases and J by 9 bases, with 13 bases between the two germline ends. The germline V gene encodes CDR1 SQVTM and CDR2 ANQGSEA. The CDR3 protein is CSVSREHRYTF. CDR3 bases: TGCAGCGTTTCCAGGGAGCACCGCTACACCTTC.

This clonotype occurred a few times. The chain couples TRBV7-2 to TRBJ2-3, with 7 bases lining up with TRBD1. V dropped 10 bases and J dropped 5; count of bases not matched to a gene: 9. Germline assignment: CDR1 SGHTA and CDR2 FQGNSA. The CDR3 loop spans 13 amino acids. The chain's CDR3 is CAIKGQGVDTQYF. In nucleotides, the CDR3 is TGTGCCATAAAGGGTCAGGGGGTAGATACGCAGTATTTT.

The rearrangement uses TRBV7-9 and TRBJ2-2, with 8 bases aligning to TRBD1. Germline V gives CDR1 SEHNR, CDR2 FQNEAQ (reference sequence). The V gene end was trimmed by 10 bases and the J gene end by 7 bases; junction bases not matched to a gene: 11. This CDR3 comprises 14 residues. The CDR3 protein is CATKETGGNGELFF. The CDR3 bases are TGTGCCACCAAAGAAACAGGGGGAAACGGGGAGCTGTTTTTT.

This clonotype was seen ten or more times. This rearrangement joins TRBV7-8 to TRBJ2-5; either TRBD1 or TRBD2 may fit D (6 bases each). CDR3 length equals 16 residues. Germline V CDR1 and CDR2: SGHVS, FQNEAQ. V dropped 5 bases and J dropped 5 bases, with 21 bases sitting between them. The CDR3 DNA is TGTGCCAGCAGCCCCAGGCGGGGCAGGGGTTCCGAGACCCAGTACTTC. As protein: CASSPRRGRGSETQYF.

This clonotype was observed at least ten times. The rearrangement uses TRBV7-2 and TRBJ2-7; possibly TRBD2 for D (7 bases). The CDR3 loop spans 13 amino acids. In germline, CDR1 is SGHTA, CDR2 FQGNSA. Trimming took off 0 bases at V and 6 bases at J, with 9 bases between the two ends. The CDR3 nucleotides read TGTGCCAGCAGCTTAGCGAGGGGGGGCGAGCAGTACTTC. This translates into CASSLARGGEQYF.

This clonotype was seen more than once but under ten times. CDR3 sequence reads: CASSLNSDRGTNEKLFF. CDR3 coding DNA: TGTGCCAGCAGTTTAAATTCCGACAGGGGCACTAATGAAAAACTGTTTTTT. V usage is TRBV27 and J usage is TRBJ1-4; 8 bases agree with TRBD1. The germline CDR1 and CDR2 sequences are MNHEY and SMNVEV (reference sequence). The CDR3 covers 17 residues. V lost 2 bases and J lost 2; bases outside the gene matches: 7.

The chain carries TRBV5-4 and TRBJ1-6, with D maybe TRBD1 (6 bases). V was clipped by 5 bases and J by 7 bases, with 19 bases between them. This CDR3 contains 16 residues. CDR1 and CDR2 (germline): SGHNT, YYREEE (reference sequence). CDR3 loop: CASREGVLTPNSPLHF. CDR3 in DNA: TGTGCCAGCAGGGAGGGGGTCTTAACCCCCAATTCACCCCTCCACTTT.

Here the CDR3 reads CASSSSGGDDTQYF. DNA of the CDR3: TGTGCCAGCAGCAGTAGCGGGGGGGATGATACGCAGTATTTT. The chain uses TRBV5-4 and TRBJ2-3, with 11 nucleotides matching TRBD2. The V and J ends lost 4 bases and 6 bases, in that order; junction bases with no gene match: 4. The CDR3 consists of 14 residues. The V gene's germline CDR1 is SGHNT and CDR2 YYREEE (reference sequence). The full variable domain, in which reference TRBV5-4 and TRBJ2-3 provide the parts outside the CDR3, is ETGVTQSPTHLIKTRGQQVTLRCSSQSGHNTVSWYQQALGQGPQFIFQYYREEENGRGNFPPRFSGLQFPNYSSELNVNALELDDSALYLCASSSSGGDDTQYFGPGTRLTVL.